Listed below are T cell receptor beta chains from one sample, sequenced in a study of blood T cell repertoires in COVID-19. The table came from immunoSEQ multiplex PCR; TCRdb's copy has only in-frame clones and leaves some out. The data show 150,000 to 180,000 clones, just under 85% seen once. The source material was peripheral blood. Receptors originate from a woman aged 55-69 years with acute or convalescent COVID-19. Each CDR3 is given with its conserved first and last residue. Fields, in order: V gene, clone size, J gene, D gene, CDR3 protein, CDR3 DNA. D genes are given only for firm matches. For some rows the clone size is stated as once, few or many, or as a class when expanded; others skip it.

>TRBV7-9|NA|TRBJ2-2|NA
CASVLNTGELFF
TGTGCCAGCGTTCTGAACACCGGGGAGCTGTTTTTT
>TRBV5-6|NA|TRBJ2-2|TRBD2
CASSLTSGANTGELFF
TGTGCCAGCAGTTTAACTAGCGGGGCGAACACCGGGGAGCTGTTTTTT
>TRBV14|NA|TRBJ2-7|NA
CASSQPPPGWEQYF
TGTGCCAGCAGCCAACCCCCGCCAGGCTGGGAGCAGTACTTC
>TRBV19|few|TRBJ1-4|TRBD1
CASSIPWTGQHEKLFF
TGTGCCAGTAGTATCCCCTGGACAGGTCAACATGAAAAACTGTTTTTT
>TRBV29-1|NA|TRBJ1-2|NA
CSVDMGVGDGYTF
TGCAGCGTCGATATGGGTGTGGGCGATGGCTACACCTTC
>TRBV5-5|NA|TRBJ2-5|NA
CASSLARGVGETQYF
TGTGCCAGCAGCTTGGCCAGGGGGGTGGGAGAGACCCAGTACTTC
>TRBV6-2/TRBV6-3|NA|TRBJ1-3|NA
CASSYHSGNTIYF
TGTGCCAGCAGTTACCACTCTGGAAACACCATATATTTT
>TRBV6-5|NA|TRBJ1-1|NA
CASNRDIDTEAFF
TGTGCCAGCAACCGGGACATCGACACTGAAGCTTTCTTT
>TRBV4-1|NA|TRBJ2-1|TRBD2
CASSQYGTSGGSYNEQFF
TGCGCCAGCAGCCAATATGGGACTAGCGGGGGCTCCTACAATGAGCAGTTCTTC
>TRBV4-1|NA|TRBJ2-2|TRBD1
CASSQAYTGTGRIGELFF
TGCGCCAGCAGCCAAGCGTATACAGGGACAGGGAGGATCGGGGAGCTGTTTTTT
>TRBV10-3|NA|TRBJ1-2|TRBD1
CAINPGQELNGYTF
TGTGCCATCAACCCGGGACAGGAGTTAAATGGCTACACCTTC
>TRBV25-1|NA|TRBJ1-1|NA
CASSAGEKAFF
TGTGCCAGCAGTGCGGGGGAAAAAGCTTTCTTT
>TRBV19|NA|TRBJ1-5|TRBD1
CASTDRAGMWNQPQHF
TGTGCCAGCACCGACAGGGCCGGTATGTGGAATCAGCCCCAGCATTTT
>TRBV6-1|NA|TRBJ1-2|NA
CASSDEAGINLTF
TGTGCCAGCAGTGATGAGGCAGGGATTAATCTCACCTTC
>TRBV19|NA|TRBJ1-4|NA
CASKRTKGTNEKLFF
TGTGCCAGTAAGCGGACGAAGGGCACTAATGAAAAACTGTTTTTT
>TRBV27|NA|TRBJ1-4|NA
CASSTPGSGEKLFF
TGTGCCAGCAGTACCCCGGGGAGCGGGGAAAAACTGTTTTTT
>TRBV12-3/TRBV12-4|NA|TRBJ2-1|NA
CASSPGNEQFF
TGTGCCAGCAGTCCGGGGAATGAGCAGTTCTTC